A single TCR beta chain is shown here with its context. The antigen remains undetermined. This specimen belongs to a study of cytomegalovirus exposure and HLA in healthy donors. Findings of the study overall: The listing of 150 to 200 TCR beta chains classed them as cytomegalovirus-associated.

Primers for the PCR totalled 60 Vbeta and 13 Jbeta. The table came from immunoSEQ multiplex PCR; TCRdb's copy has only in-frame clones and leaves some out. Counted here are 80,000 to 95,000 clones, about 67% occurring once; the ten biggest clones make up roughly a sixth. The sample consisted of PBMCs. The receptor was isolated from a woman between 18 and 30 years old in good health and CMV-seropositive.

CDR3 in DNA: TGTGCCAGCAAGAGGACTGAACGGATTTTTCTGGGCTACACCTTC. Translation gives CASKRTERIFLGYTF. The gene calls are TRBV6-5 and TRBJ1-2; D not certain. Trimming left V 7 bases short and J 8 bases short, with 23 bases between. This CDR3 comprises 15 residues. Germline V gives CDR1 MNHEY, CDR2 SVGAGI.